The T cell receptor (beta chain) under discussion was sequenced for a study of blood T cell repertoires in COVID-19. Overall study: Acute-phase and convalescent COVID-19 samples originated in the United States, Italy and Spain. PBMCs, B-cell-depleted T cells, or T cells provided the cDNA or gDNA that made up the material.

The trim removed 3 bases at V and 1 base at J, leaving 7 bases unmatched. Germline loops: CDR1 LGHDT, CDR2 YNNKEL (reference sequence). The CDR3 is made up of 17 amino acids. Under the authors' procedure: Nucleated cell counts were estimated from reference gene primer amplification. Libraries were prepared by immunoSEQ multiplex PCR; TCRdb keeps only in-frame clonotypes and omits some of them. The V and J calls and clone size come from that table; D and trimming were worked out from the DNA. The sample has about 96,000 clones; around 81% are singletons. Sequenced: peripheral blood. The chain is built from TRBV3-1 (or the pseudogene TRBV3-2) and TRBJ1-4, with 8 bases identical to TRBD1. This TCR came from a man over 45 who had recovered from COVID-19. DNA of the CDR3: TGTGCCAGCAGCCATACAGGGGGTCGCGTAACTAATGAAAAACTGTTTTTT. Residues: CASSHTGGRVTNEKLFF.